This TCR beta chain came from a study of shared clonotypes between healthy human individuals. This CDR3 is built from 16 residues. Germline V gene data show CDR1 as SGDLS and CDR2 as YYNGEE. V was cut by 0 bases and J by 4 bases, with 13 bases left in between. The sorted-subset replicate PCRs were given approximately 190 ng DNA, which is tens of thousands of T cell genomes. The data were produced by immunoSEQ multiplex PCR, yet TCRdb's version contains in-frame clones alone and is incomplete. The table has some 2,100,000 clones, 90% to 96% seen once. This clonotype originated in a man in his late teens or twenties in good health. The sequenced sample was naive CD4+ T cells sorted from blood. The subset here: CD45RA+ positively selected. J is TRBJ1-4 and V is TRBV9; D perhaps matches TRBD1 (5 bases). The CDR3 DNA reads as TGTGCCAGCAGCGTAGAGGCAGGGAACTTTAATGAAAAACTGTTTTTT. It yields the protein CASSVEAGNFNEKLFF. Full variable domain (outside the CDR3, taken from reference TRBV9 and TRBJ1-4): DSGVTQTPKHLITATGQRVTLRCSPRSGDLSVYWYQQSLDQGLQFLIQYYNGEERAKGNILERFSAQQFPDLHSELNLSSLELGDSALYFCASSVEAGNFNEKLFFGSGTQLSVL.